This T cell receptor (beta chain) is drawn from a study of blood T cell repertoires in COVID-19. The wider study: Sources were T cells, B-cell-depleted T cells, or PBMCs; the material itself was cDNA or gDNA.

Measured with immunoSEQ multiplex PCR; TCRdb has only the in-frame clones, and not every one. Found here are some 150,000 clones, roughly 90% of them singletons; the top ten hold about 2.5%. Germline assignment: CDR1 PRHDT and CDR2 FYEKMQ (reference sequence). With 5 bases removed from V and 9 bases from J, the gap between germline ends came to 14 bases. The CDR3 length is 14 residues. The clonotype comes from a human donor in a cohort sampled during active COVID-19. Input material: peripheral blood. V is TRBV13 and J is TRBJ1-6; no definite D call. The CDR3 region is CASSVTIKPSPLHF. The CDR3 coding sequence is TGTGCCAGCAGCGTAACGATTAAGCCTTCACCCCTCCACTTT.